This is a list of T cell receptor beta chains from one sample in a study of T cell repertoires in aging, cancer and after chemotherapy. TCRdb reanalysed the multiplex PCR reads using MiXCR and keeps one entry per CDR3 protein. The profile covers about 1,300 distinct CDR3 sequences, with roughly 25% appearing a single time and roughly 22% taken by the ten largest. Material for sequencing was blood. Source of these receptors: a human donor with a blood cancer. Both conserved end residues are part of each CDR3. D genes are given only for firm matches. Size is stated for part of the rows, as once, few or many counts, or as a class when the clone is expanded.

CDR3nt: TGTGCCAGCAGCTTGGGCCCGGTCGGGGGCACCGGGGAGCTGTTTTTT
CDR3aa: CASSLGPVGGTGELFF
v_gene: TRBV5-5
j_gene: TRBJ2-2
abundance: medium-sized
d_gene: .
len: 16

CDR3nt: TGTGCCAGCAGCCAGGGGGCAGGGGGCACAGCATACGAGCAGTACTTC
CDR3aa: CASSQGAGGTAYEQYF
v_gene: TRBV5-8
j_gene: TRBJ2-7
abundance: .
d_gene: TRBD1
len: 16

CDR3nt: TGCGCCAGCAGCCCCTGGGGCGGCCCGAACACTGAAGCTTTCTTT
CDR3aa: CASSPWGGPNTEAFF
v_gene: TRBV5-1
j_gene: TRBJ1-1
abundance: few
d_gene: .
len: 15

CDR3nt: TGCAGTGCTCCCCGTCCTGGGGATTTCTCCGAGCAGTACTTC
CDR3aa: CSAPRPGDFSEQYF
v_gene: TRBV20-1
j_gene: TRBJ2-7
abundance: few
d_gene: .
len: 14

CDR3nt: TGTGCCAGCAGAAAAACCGCGGGGCCCTCCTACGAGCAGTACTTC
CDR3aa: CASRKTAGPSYEQYF
v_gene: TRBV12-3/TRBV12-4
j_gene: TRBJ2-7
abundance: medium-sized
d_gene: .
len: 15

CDR3nt: TGTGCCTGGAGGCGGGGACAGGTATCTCAACTGTTTTTT
CDR3aa: CAWRRGQVSQLFF
v_gene: TRBV30
j_gene: TRBJ1-4
abundance: large
d_gene: TRBD1
len: 13

CDR3nt: TGTGCCAGCAGCTTGCTGGGGGTCGGGTCACCCCTCCACTTT
CDR3aa: CASSLLGVGSPLHF
v_gene: TRBV5-6
j_gene: TRBJ1-6
abundance: medium-sized
d_gene: .
len: 14

CDR3nt: TGCAGTGCTAGACACGGAGGGGGGGTTGGGGAGCAGTACTTC
CDR3aa: CSARHGGGVGEQYF
v_gene: TRBV20-1
j_gene: TRBJ2-7
abundance: medium-sized
d_gene: .
len: 14

CDR3nt: TGCGCCAGCAGCCCCACGGGGGCAGGGGATGGCTACACCTTC
CDR3aa: CASSPTGAGDGYTF
v_gene: TRBV5-1
j_gene: TRBJ1-2
abundance: .
d_gene: .
len: 14

CDR3nt: TGTGCCAGCAGCTTGGAGGCAGGAGGTGAGCAGTACTTC
CDR3aa: CASSLEAGGEQYF
v_gene: TRBV5-4
j_gene: TRBJ2-7
abundance: large
d_gene: .
len: 13

CDR3nt: TGTGCCAGCAGCTTATTATTCGGGGGGCCAGAGACCCAGTACTTC
CDR3aa: CASSLLFGGPETQYF
v_gene: TRBV7-6
j_gene: TRBJ2-5
abundance: .
d_gene: .
len: 15

CDR3nt: TGCGCCAGCAGCTTGGCCGTGAGCGGGGGGGTTGATACGCAGTATTTT
CDR3aa: CASSLAVSGGVDTQYF
v_gene: TRBV5-1
j_gene: TRBJ2-3
abundance: few
d_gene: TRBD2
len: 16

CDR3nt: TGTGCCCGCCGCGGGGCGCGGGGAAACACCATATATTTT
CDR3aa: CARRGARGNTIYF
v_gene: TRBV12-3/TRBV12-4
j_gene: TRBJ1-3
abundance: medium-sized
d_gene: .
len: 13

CDR3nt: TGTGCCAGCGGGGGACAGGGTATGGCCGATACGCAGTATTTT
CDR3aa: CASGGQGMADTQYF
v_gene: TRBV2
j_gene: TRBJ2-3
abundance: .
d_gene: TRBD1
len: 14

CDR3nt: TGTGCCTGGAGGGCAGGGGAGAGGCAGCCCCAGCATTTT
CDR3aa: CAWRAGERQPQHF
v_gene: TRBV30
j_gene: TRBJ1-5
abundance: large
d_gene: .
len: 13

CDR3nt: TGTGCCTCTGGACAGGGGGCGGACACCGGGGAGCTGTTTTTT
CDR3aa: CASGQGADTGELFF
v_gene: TRBV6-1
j_gene: TRBJ2-2
abundance: large
d_gene: TRBD1
len: 14

CDR3nt: TGTGCCAGTATTTTCCGTCCCCGACAAGGCCCCTACAATGAGCAGTTCTTC
CDR3aa: CASIFRPRQGPYNEQFF
v_gene: TRBV27
j_gene: TRBJ2-1
abundance: medium-sized
d_gene: .
len: 17

CDR3nt: TGCGCCAGCACCCAGCGGGCCCTAATCGATGAGCAGTTCTTC
CDR3aa: CASTQRALIDEQFF
v_gene: TRBV5-1
j_gene: TRBJ2-1
abundance: .
d_gene: .
len: 14

CDR3nt: TGTGCCTGGAGTCCGGCTTGGACAGGGGGAAACACCATATATTTT
CDR3aa: CAWSPAWTGGNTIYF
v_gene: TRBV30
j_gene: TRBJ1-3
abundance: medium-sized
d_gene: TRBD1
len: 15

CDR3nt: TGTGCCAGCAGCTTAGGACAGGGGGGGCCCGGGGAGCTGTTTTTT
CDR3aa: CASSLGQGGPGELFF
v_gene: TRBV7-6
j_gene: TRBJ2-2
abundance: medium-sized
d_gene: TRBD1
len: 15